This T cell receptor beta chain was obtained from a study of T cell responses to AZD1222 COVID-19 vaccine. For this clone: Its antigen is not identified.

The CDR3 is made up of 15 amino acids. After removal of 6 bases from V and 0 bases from J, the junction contained 8 bases not matched to a gene. Germline CDR1 SQVTM, CDR2 ANQGSEA. Pooled together were second doses at about 4 or about 12 weeks. Whole-study findings and limits: It was only after the peak T cell response that any repertoires were sampled. Recipients of AZD1222 seropositive at baseline numbered only 6 or 7. Clonal diversity was possibly underestimated, and the donors were mostly white British, with more females.

Here immunoSEQ multiplex PCR was the method, and the copy in TCRdb shows in-frame clones only, minus some. The sample has roughly 100,000 clones, about 88% seen once. Sequenced here: peripheral blood, sampled 28 days after the second AZD1222 dose. This clonotype was sampled from an adult who received the AZD1222 COVID-19 vaccine. V is TRBV29-1 and J is TRBJ2-3, with 8 bases that match TRBD1. The CDR3 nucleotides read TGCAGCGTAGACAGGGGAACTGCTAGCACAGATACGCAGTATTTT. Encoded protein: CSVDRGTASTDTQYF.